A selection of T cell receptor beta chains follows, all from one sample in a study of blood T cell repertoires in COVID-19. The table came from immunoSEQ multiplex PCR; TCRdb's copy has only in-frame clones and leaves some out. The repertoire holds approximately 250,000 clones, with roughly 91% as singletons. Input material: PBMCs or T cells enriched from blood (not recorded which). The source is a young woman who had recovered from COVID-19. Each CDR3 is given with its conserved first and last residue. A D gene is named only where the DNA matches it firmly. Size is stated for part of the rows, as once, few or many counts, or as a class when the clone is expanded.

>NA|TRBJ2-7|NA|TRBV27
TGTGCCAGCAGTTTTGTGGCAGGGTTTCTCGAGCAGTACTTC
CASSFVAGFLEQYF
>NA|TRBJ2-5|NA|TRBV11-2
TGTGCCAGCAGCTTATTATCAATACTTAACTGGCGGGCCCAAGAGACCCAGTACTTC
CASSLLSILNWRAQETQYF
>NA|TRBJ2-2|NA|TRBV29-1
TGCAGCGTTGCGGTTTACACCGGGGAGCTGTTTTTT
CSVAVYTGELFF
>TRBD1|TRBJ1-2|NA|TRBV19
TGTGCCAGTAGTACCGGACAGGGGGACTATGGCTACACCTTC
CASSTGQGDYGYTF
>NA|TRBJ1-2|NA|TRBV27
TGTGCCAGCGGTTGGTCAGGGGCGGATGGCTACACCTTC
CASGWSGADGYTF
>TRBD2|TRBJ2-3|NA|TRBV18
TGTGCCAGCTCTCCGAGCGGGGGTCGAACAGATACGCAGTATTTT
CASSPSGGRTDTQYF
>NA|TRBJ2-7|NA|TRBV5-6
TGTGCCAGCAGCTTGGGGGCGGGGTGGTACGAGCAGTACTTC
CASSLGAGWYEQYF
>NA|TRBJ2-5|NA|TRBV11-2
TGTGCCAGCAGCCCCGCGGGGTCTCTAGAGACCCAGTACTTC
CASSPAGSLETQYF
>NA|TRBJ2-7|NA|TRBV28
TGTGCCAGCTCAAAGGGGTACGAGCAGTACTTC
CASSKGYEQYF
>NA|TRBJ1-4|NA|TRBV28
TGTGCCAGCAGTTTCCTTGAAAAACTGTTTTTT
CASSFLEKLFF
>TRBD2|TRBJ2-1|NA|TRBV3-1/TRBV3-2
TGTGCCAGCAGCCCAGGAGGACTAGCGGGAGGATCCTACAATGAGCAGTTCTTC
CASSPGGLAGGSYNEQFF
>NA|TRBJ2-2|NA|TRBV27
TGTGCCAGCAGTTTATACCGGGGAGAAGGTACCGGGGAGCTGTTTTTT
CASSLYRGEGTGELFF
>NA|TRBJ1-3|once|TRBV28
TGTGCCAGCAGTATACCACGGGGTTACTCTGGAAACACCATATATTTT
CASSIPRGYSGNTIYF
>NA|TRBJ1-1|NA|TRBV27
TGTGCCAGCAGAAAGACGCTAGTGAACACTGAAGCTTTCTTT
CASRKTLVNTEAFF
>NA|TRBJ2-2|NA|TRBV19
TGTGCCAGTAGTGCAGGGGACGGGGAGCTGTTTTTT
CASSAGDGELFF
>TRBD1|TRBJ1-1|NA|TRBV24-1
TGTGCCACCAGTGATTCCGGACAGGGCCATCGGAGGGCTTTCTTT
CATSDSGQGHRRAFF
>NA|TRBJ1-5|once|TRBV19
TGTGCCAGTAGTAAGACGGGAACGCAGCCCCAGCATTTT
CASSKTGTQPQHF
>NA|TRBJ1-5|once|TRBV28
TGTGCCAGCAGGGACAGTGGTAGCAATCAGCCCCAGCATTTT
CASRDSGSNQPQHF
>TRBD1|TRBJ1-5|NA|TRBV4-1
TGCGCCAGCAGCGGACTACAGGGGGGCAATCAGCCCCAGCATTTT
CASSGLQGGNQPQHF
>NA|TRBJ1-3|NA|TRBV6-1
TGTGCCAGCAGTGAAGCGTGGCCCAGAATAAACTCTGGAAACACCATATATTTT
CASSEAWPRINSGNTIYF
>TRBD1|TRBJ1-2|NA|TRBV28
TGTGCCAGCAGATCTCCGGGACAGGGGGTAGTATTTTATGGCTACACCTTC
CASRSPGQGVVFYGYTF
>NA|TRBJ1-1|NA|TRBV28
TGTGCCAGCAGTCCAAGGAGAGAACTGAACACTGAAGCTTTCTTT
CASSPRRELNTEAFF
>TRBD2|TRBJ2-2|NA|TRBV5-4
TGTGCCAGCAGCCCCTTAGCGGGAGCAGTGTCGGGGGAGCTGTTTTTT
CASSPLAGAVSGELFF
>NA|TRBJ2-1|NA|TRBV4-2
TGTGCCAGCAGCCAAGACAGGGCCCGGGCCCAGGAGCAGTTCTTC
CASSQDRARAQEQFF
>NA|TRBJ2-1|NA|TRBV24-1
TGTGCCACCGGGGGTCAGGGGACGATTAATGAGCAGTTCTTC
CATGGQGTINEQFF
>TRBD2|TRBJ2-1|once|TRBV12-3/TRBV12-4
TGTGCCAGCAGTTCGACTAGCTTGAGTGAGCAGTTCTTC
CASSSTSLSEQFF
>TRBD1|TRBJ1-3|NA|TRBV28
TGTGCCAGCACCCTTCCTCCGGGACAGGGACCATACACCATATATTTT
CASTLPPGQGPYTIYF
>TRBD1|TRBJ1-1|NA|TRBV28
TGTGCCAGCCGAGCGACCGGGACAGGGACCGCTGAAGCTTTCTTT
CASRATGTGTAEAFF
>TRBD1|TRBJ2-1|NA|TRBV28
TGTGCCAGCAGTTCGGGACAGGGGGGTTCCTACAATGAGCAGTTCTTC
CASSSGQGGSYNEQFF
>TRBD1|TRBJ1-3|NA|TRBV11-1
TGTGCCAGCAGCCGCAGACAGGGATACTCTGGAAACACCATATATTTT
CASSRRQGYSGNTIYF
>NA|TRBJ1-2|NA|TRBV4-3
TGCGCCAGCAGCCAAGATTTTGGGAGTCGGGCGGTCTATGGCTACACCTTC
CASSQDFGSRAVYGYTF
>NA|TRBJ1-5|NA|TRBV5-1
TGCGCCAGCGCCCGTACCACAGGGTCCAATCAGCCCCAGCATTTT
CASARTTGSNQPQHF
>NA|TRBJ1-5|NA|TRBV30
TGTGCCTGGAGTGTGGGGCAGGGGAACAATCAGCCCCAGCATTTT
CAWSVGQGNNQPQHF
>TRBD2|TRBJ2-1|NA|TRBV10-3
TGTGCCATCGACGAGACTAGCGGGAGGGCCTTCGATGAGCAGTTCTTC
CAIDETSGRAFDEQFF
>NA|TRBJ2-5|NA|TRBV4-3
TGCGCCAGCAGCCAGTTAAATCACAGGGTAGGGACCCAGTACTTC
CASSQLNHRVGTQYF
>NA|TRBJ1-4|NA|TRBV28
TGTGCCAGCAGTCTTCAGGGATCAACTAATGAAAAACTGTTTTTT
CASSLQGSTNEKLFF
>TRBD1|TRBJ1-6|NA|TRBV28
TGTGCCAGCAGCTCAGGACAGGGAAGTTACAATTCACCCCTCCACTTT
CASSSGQGSYNSPLHF
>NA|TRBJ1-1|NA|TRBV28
TGTGCCAGCAGTTTATACAGCCCAGGCCTCACGGCCAGGGACACTGAAGCTTTCTTT
CASSLYSPGLTARDTEAFF
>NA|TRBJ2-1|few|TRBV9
TGTGCCAGCAGCCCTCAGGTCTACAATGAGCAGTTCTTC
CASSPQVYNEQFF
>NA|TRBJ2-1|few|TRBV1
TGCACCAGCAGCCAAGATTTTCGCCTCGTGACTGGCTCCTCCTACAATGAGCAGTTCTTC
CTSSQDFRLVTGSSYNEQFF